This TCR beta chain came from a study of patients and donors after allogeneic stem cell transplantation. Using its own MiXCR run on the RT-PCR reads, TCRdb lists one record per CDR3 protein. This table holds roughly 940,000 distinct CDR3 sequences, about 20% found once. In its sample, this clonotype was seen a few times. The germline gives CDR1 DFQATT, CDR2 SNEGSKA (reference sequence). The V gene lost 6 bases and the J gene lost 2 bases, with 21 bases spanning the gap. The CDR3 consists of 16 residues. The receptor was isolated from a human donor who was either an allogeneic HSCT recipient or a stem cell or donor lymphocyte infusion donor (not recorded which). It is not recorded whose cells these are; they may come from a transplant donor. This rearrangement joins TRBV20-1 to TRBJ2-3; D is possibly TRBD2 (6 bases). Material: blood, either unsorted or a sorted T cell fraction (not recorded which). CDR3 bases: TGCAGTGCCCACACCCCGCGGGGTGAGCTCACAGATACGCAGTATTTT. Its protein is CSAHTPRGELTDTQYF.